These 2 T cell receptor beta chains came from one sample sequenced in a study of cytomegalovirus exposure and HLA in healthy donors. PCR used 60 Vbeta primers and 13 Jbeta primers. The table came from immunoSEQ multiplex PCR; TCRdb's copy has only in-frame clones and leaves some out. The sample yields fewer than 150,000 clones, approximately 73% seen once. The sequenced sample was PBMCs. The receptor set was obtained from a human donor in good health.

The chain carries TRBV2 and TRBJ1-6; no clear D gene. This CDR3 contains 14 residues. From germline, CDR1 is SNHLY and CDR2 FYNNEI. V lost 3 bases to trimming and J lost 7 bases, with 10 bases between them. DNA of the CDR3: TGTGCCAGCAGTGACGCAGGAACCAATTCACCCCTCCACTTT. It is translated as CASSDAGTNSPLHF.

This chain uses TRBV19 with TRBJ1-5, with D maybe TRBD1 (6 bases). Trimming pared 9 bases from V and 5 bases from J, leaving 11 bases between. The CDR3 consists of 12 residues. CDR1 LNHDA and CDR2 SQIVND come from the germline V gene (reference sequence). CDR3 sequence: CASGGGDQPQHF. CDR3 DNA sequence: TGTGCCAGCGGAGGGGGGGATCAGCCCCAGCATTTT.